A single sample gave rise to the 24 T cell receptor beta chains below, sequenced in a study of blood T cell repertoires in COVID-19. Produced via immunoSEQ multiplex PCR; TCRdb's table is partial and in-frame only. The sample records more than 150,000 clones, around 77% being singletons. Sequencing used peripheral blood. The receptors come from a man aged 60-69 years with active or convalescent COVID-19.

V and J are TRBV11-1 and TRBJ2-1, with a weak D call TRBD1 (6 bases). Germline V gene lookup returns CDR1 SGHAT and CDR2 FQDESV (reference sequence). Trimming took off 1 base at V and 5 bases at J, with 9 bases between the two ends. CDR3 length equals 14 residues. Here the CDR3 reads CASSLVRTDNEQFF. The CDR3 DNA sequence: TGTGCCAGCAGCTTAGTTAGGACAGACAATGAGCAGTTCTTC.

The chain joins TRBV2 to TRBJ2-7; the D is unclear. Trimming left V 7 bases short and J 4 bases short, with 8 bases between. The CDR3 covers 11 residues. Germline CDR1 and CDR2: SNHLY and FYNNEI. Here the CDR3 DNA reads TGTGCCAGCACCCCTTTGTACGAGCAGTACTTC. Encoded protein: CASTPLYEQYF.

The V call is TRBV24-1, the J call TRBJ2-1; D possibly corresponds to TRBD2 (6 bases). V was trimmed by 7 bases and J by 8 bases, leaving 23 bases between them. CDR3 length: 16 amino acids. Germline V gene sequence: CDR1 KGHDR, CDR2 SFDVKD. CDR3 bases: TGTGCCACCAGCGGGCGGGGTCAAATGTGGGGCGATGAGCAGTTCTTC. It specifies CATSGRGQMWGDEQFF.

V is TRBV18 and J is TRBJ2-2; the match to TRBD2 covers 12 bases. CDR3 length: 16 amino acids. V dropped 3 bases and J dropped 4; count of bases not matched to a gene: 3. Per germline, CDR1 KGHSH and CDR2 LQKENI. CDR3 nucleotides: TGTGCCAGCTCACCTAGGACTAGCGGGGTCACCGGGGAGCTGTTTTTT. Protein product: CASSPRTSGVTGELFF. The full variable domain, completed using reference TRBV18 and TRBJ2-2, is NAGVMQNPRHLVRRRGQEARLRCSPMKGHSHVYWYRQLPEEGLKFMVYLQKENIIDESGMPKERFSAEFPKEGPSILRIQQVVRGDSAAYFCASSPRTSGVTGELFFGEGSRLTVL.

The rearrangement links TRBV5-5 to TRBJ1-6; 7 bases are a match to TRBD1. The CDR3 loop spans 16 amino acids. The V and J ends lost 0 bases and 7 bases, in that order; junction bases with no gene match: 7. The germline V gene encodes CDR1 SGHKS and CDR2 YYEKEE (reference sequence). CDR3 nucleotides: TGTGCCAGCAGCTTGGGACCGGGACAGAAGAATTCACCCCTCCACTTT. Residues: CASSLGPGQKNSPLHF.

The chain carries TRBV3-1 (or the pseudogene TRBV3-2) and TRBJ2-7; 7 bases match TRBD2. The trim removed 1 base at V and 1 base at J, leaving 4 bases unmatched. Germline CDR1 and CDR2: LGHDT and YNNKEL (reference sequence). This CDR3 contains 15 residues. CDR3 sequence: CASSQGTSPSYEQYF. In DNA, the CDR3 is TGTGCCAGCAGCCAAGGGACTAGTCCGTCCTACGAGCAGTACTTC.

The rearrangement links TRBV20-1 to TRBJ2-1, with 9 bases matching TRBD2. In germline, CDR1 is DFQATT, CDR2 SNEGSKA (reference sequence). CDR3 length: 17 amino acids. V was pared by 3 bases and J by 7 bases, with 16 bases of the junction left unmatched. The DNA of the CDR3 is TGCAGTGCTAGTCCCCGAGTCATAGCGGGAGTTGTGAATGAGCAGTTCTTC. Translating it yields CSASPRVIAGVVNEQFF.

This rearrangement joins TRBV28 to TRBJ2-7; 7 bases fit TRBD2. With 10 bases clipped from V and 12 bases from J, the junction kept 21 bases outside the gene matches. The germline gives CDR1 MDHEN, CDR2 SYDVKM. CDR3 length: 14 residues. DNA for the CDR3: TGTGCCACCTTCTCGGCTAGCGGTTTTTCCCCGGGGTACTTC. This encodes CATFSASGFSPGYF. The full variable domain, with the rest looked up from reference TRBV28 and TRBJ2-7, is DVKVTQSSRYLVKRTGEKVFLECVQDMDHENMFWYRQDPGLGLRLIYFSYDVKMKEKGDIPEGYSVSREKKERFSLILESASTNQTSMYLCATFSASGFSPGYFGPGTRLTVT.

V is TRBV6-2 or TRBV6-3 and J is TRBJ1-5; D call uncertain. V lost 0 bases and J 5 bases, leaving 8 bases between the germline ends. Germline-derived CDR1 and CDR2 are MNHEY and SVGEGT. The CDR3 spans 14 residues. DNA of the CDR3: TGTGCCAGCAGTTACTCGATAAGCGATCAGCCCCAGCATTTT. Amino acid sequence: CASSYSISDQPQHF.

The V call is TRBV18, the J call TRBJ1-1; possibly TRBD1 for D (5 bases). Germline values: CDR1 KGHSH, CDR2 LQKENI. V shed 3 bases and J shed 0 bases, with 14 bases lying between them. There are 16 residues in the CDR3. CDR3 loop: CASSPRQRLMNTEAFF. The CDR3 region has the DNA TGTGCCAGCTCACCTAGACAGAGATTAATGAACACTGAAGCTTTCTTT. The full variable domain, rest sourced from reference TRBV18 and TRBJ1-1, is NAGVMQNPRHLVRRRGQEARLRCSPMKGHSHVYWYRQLPEEGLKFMVYLQKENIIDESGMPKERFSAEFPKEGPSILRIQQVVRGDSAAYFCASSPRQRLMNTEAFFGQGTRLTVV.

The chain links TRBV7-2 to TRBJ2-2; D is perhaps TRBD2 (5 bases). V was clipped by 5 bases and J by 5 bases, with 15 bases between them. Germline CDR1 and CDR2: SGHTA and FQGNSA. The CDR3 spans 15 residues. CDR3 in DNA: TGTGCCAGCAGCACCCGTAATACGGGGACCGGGGAGCTGTTTTTT. Amino acids: CASSTRNTGTGELFF.

This clone has just a few counts. The rearrangement joins TRBV5-1 to TRBJ2-1; D possibly corresponds to TRBD2 (6 bases). Germline V lookup: CDR1 SGHRS, CDR2 YFSETQ. V was pared by 3 bases and J by 6 bases, with 16 bases between. The CDR3 has 15 residues. The CDR3 protein is CASSSGAGLVNEQFF. CDR3 nucleotides: TGCGCCAGCAGCTCGGGTGCGGGGCTGGTCAATGAGCAGTTCTTC.

This clone was observed a handful of times. The rearrangement joins TRBV6-5 to TRBJ1-1; TRBD1 is a possible D gene (6 bases). This CDR3 region has 13 residues. In germline, CDR1 is MNHEY, CDR2 SVGAGI. Deletions cut 0 bases from V and 7 bases from J, with 9 bases between. The CDR3 region has the DNA TGTGCCAGCAGTTACTCGACAGGACGTGAAGCTTTCTTT. Protein product: CASSYSTGREAFF.

The chain recombines TRBV24-1 with TRBJ2-2; 10 nucleotides agree with TRBD2. This CDR3 is 20 amino acids long. Trimming cost V 2 bases and J 0 bases; bases outside gene matches: 11. The germline CDR1 and CDR2 sequences are KGHDR and SFDVKD. The CDR3 is CATSDWTGFLAGANTGELFF. The CDR3 bases are TGTGCCACCAGTGATTGGACAGGGTTCCTAGCGGGAGCGAACACCGGGGAGCTGTTTTTT.

The chain has TRBV5-4 and TRBJ2-5; 7 nucleotides match TRBD1. The CDR3 sequence is 13 residues long. V was clipped by 4 bases and J by 4 bases; unmatched bases: 4. Per germline, CDR1 SGHNT and CDR2 YYREEE (reference sequence). The CDR3 DNA sequence: TGTGCCAGCAGCCAGGGACAGTTAGAGACCCAGTACTTC. This translates into CASSQGQLETQYF.

The rearrangement uses TRBV9 and TRBJ2-3; 9 bases fit TRBD2. The V gene end was trimmed by 0 bases and the J gene end by 5 bases; junction bases not matched to a gene: 4. Per the germline V gene, CDR1 is SGDLS and CDR2 is YYNGEE. The CDR3 covers 15 residues. CDR3 residues: CASSVAAGGGDTQYF. Written as DNA, the CDR3 is TGTGCCAGCAGCGTAGCAGCGGGAGGAGGAGATACGCAGTATTTT.

On this clone: One junction end does not reproduce the germline sequence, and a read error may be involved. This rearrangement joins TRBV2 to TRBJ1-1; weak D call: TRBD1 (5 bases). CDR1 is SNHLY and CDR2 is FYNNEI in the germline V gene. The CDR3 covers 13 residues. The CDR3 loop reads CVSRAGVETEAFF. The DNA for the CDR3 is TGTGTCAGCCGAGCGGGGGTTGAGACTGAAGCTTTCTTT.

The gene calls are TRBV7-2 and TRBJ1-1; 12 bases map to TRBD1. CDR1 is SGHTA and CDR2 is FQGNSA in the germline V gene. V shed 6 bases, J shed 4 bases, and the junction held 6 bases outside the gene matches. CDR3 length: 15 amino acids. CDR3 in DNA: TGTGCCAGCAGGGGACAGGGGGCGCGGGTCACTGAAGCTTTCTTT. Residues: CASRGQGARVTEAFF.

This clone has a single count. The J gene is TRBJ2-7, the V gene TRBV18, with 9 nucleotides matching TRBD1. Germline lookup yields CDR1 KGHSH and CDR2 LQKENI. J lost 3 bases, V lost 3 bases, and 3 bases had no gene match. The CDR3 spans 14 residues. The CDR3 here is CASSPGTGYYEQYF. The DNA of the CDR3 is TGTGCCAGCTCACCGGGGACAGGGTACTACGAGCAGTACTTC.

The V and J genes are TRBV30 and TRBJ2-3; 7 positions agree with TRBD2. CDR3 length: 16 residues. J gave up 3 bases and V 2 bases, and 11 bases lay outside the gene matches. Germline CDR1 is GTSNPN and CDR2 is SVGIG (reference sequence). CDR3 nucleotides: TGTGCCTGGAGTTTCGGCGGGAGTCACAGGACAGATACGCAGTATTTT. Translation: CAWSFGGSHRTDTQYF.

This rearrangement joins TRBV9 to TRBJ2-1; 11 bases fit TRBD2. CDR3 size: 15 residues. After removal of 4 bases from V and 7 bases from J, the junction contained 7 bases not matched to a gene. The germline CDR1 and CDR2 sequences are SGDLS and YYNGEE. CDR3 DNA sequence: TGTGCCAGCAGCACTACTAGCGGGAGTAGTAATGAGCAGTTCTTC. Amino acids: CASSTTSGSSNEQFF.

The V call is TRBV9, the J call TRBJ1-1, with TRBD1 matching 9 bases. V gave up 0 bases and J gave up 6 bases; unmatched junction bases: 6. Germline CDR1 and CDR2: SGDLS and YYNGEE. CDR3 length: 15 amino acids. The CDR3 DNA is TGTGCCAGCAGCGTAGCTGGGACAGGGTCCCCTGAAGCTTTCTTT. Translated, it gives CASSVAGTGSPEAFF.

The J gene is TRBJ1-2, the V gene TRBV5-6; D is perhaps TRBD1 (6 bases). Trimming took off 3 bases at V and 6 bases at J, with 12 bases between the two ends. Germline lookup yields CDR1 SGHDT and CDR2 YYEEEE. The CDR3 has 13 residues. CDR3 DNA: TGTGCCAGCAGCTCTCACAGGGTGGATGGCTACACCTTC. Its translation: CASSSHRVDGYTF.

The rearrangement uses TRBV28 and TRBJ2-5, with TRBD2 matching over 9 bases. V was pared by 5 bases and J by 1 base, with 2 bases of the junction left unmatched. Germline V lookup: CDR1 MDHEN, CDR2 SYDVKM. The CDR3 totals 14 residues. The CDR3 bases are TGTGCCAGCAGTCGGACTAGCGCCCAAGAGACCCAGTACTTC. This encodes CASSRTSAQETQYF. Full variable domain (remainder filled in from reference TRBV28 and TRBJ2-5): DVKVTQSSRYLVKRTGEKVFLECVQDMDHENMFWYRQDPGLGLRLIYFSYDVKMKEKGDIPEGYSVSREKKERFSLILESASTNQTSMYLCASSRTSAQETQYFGPGTRLLVL.